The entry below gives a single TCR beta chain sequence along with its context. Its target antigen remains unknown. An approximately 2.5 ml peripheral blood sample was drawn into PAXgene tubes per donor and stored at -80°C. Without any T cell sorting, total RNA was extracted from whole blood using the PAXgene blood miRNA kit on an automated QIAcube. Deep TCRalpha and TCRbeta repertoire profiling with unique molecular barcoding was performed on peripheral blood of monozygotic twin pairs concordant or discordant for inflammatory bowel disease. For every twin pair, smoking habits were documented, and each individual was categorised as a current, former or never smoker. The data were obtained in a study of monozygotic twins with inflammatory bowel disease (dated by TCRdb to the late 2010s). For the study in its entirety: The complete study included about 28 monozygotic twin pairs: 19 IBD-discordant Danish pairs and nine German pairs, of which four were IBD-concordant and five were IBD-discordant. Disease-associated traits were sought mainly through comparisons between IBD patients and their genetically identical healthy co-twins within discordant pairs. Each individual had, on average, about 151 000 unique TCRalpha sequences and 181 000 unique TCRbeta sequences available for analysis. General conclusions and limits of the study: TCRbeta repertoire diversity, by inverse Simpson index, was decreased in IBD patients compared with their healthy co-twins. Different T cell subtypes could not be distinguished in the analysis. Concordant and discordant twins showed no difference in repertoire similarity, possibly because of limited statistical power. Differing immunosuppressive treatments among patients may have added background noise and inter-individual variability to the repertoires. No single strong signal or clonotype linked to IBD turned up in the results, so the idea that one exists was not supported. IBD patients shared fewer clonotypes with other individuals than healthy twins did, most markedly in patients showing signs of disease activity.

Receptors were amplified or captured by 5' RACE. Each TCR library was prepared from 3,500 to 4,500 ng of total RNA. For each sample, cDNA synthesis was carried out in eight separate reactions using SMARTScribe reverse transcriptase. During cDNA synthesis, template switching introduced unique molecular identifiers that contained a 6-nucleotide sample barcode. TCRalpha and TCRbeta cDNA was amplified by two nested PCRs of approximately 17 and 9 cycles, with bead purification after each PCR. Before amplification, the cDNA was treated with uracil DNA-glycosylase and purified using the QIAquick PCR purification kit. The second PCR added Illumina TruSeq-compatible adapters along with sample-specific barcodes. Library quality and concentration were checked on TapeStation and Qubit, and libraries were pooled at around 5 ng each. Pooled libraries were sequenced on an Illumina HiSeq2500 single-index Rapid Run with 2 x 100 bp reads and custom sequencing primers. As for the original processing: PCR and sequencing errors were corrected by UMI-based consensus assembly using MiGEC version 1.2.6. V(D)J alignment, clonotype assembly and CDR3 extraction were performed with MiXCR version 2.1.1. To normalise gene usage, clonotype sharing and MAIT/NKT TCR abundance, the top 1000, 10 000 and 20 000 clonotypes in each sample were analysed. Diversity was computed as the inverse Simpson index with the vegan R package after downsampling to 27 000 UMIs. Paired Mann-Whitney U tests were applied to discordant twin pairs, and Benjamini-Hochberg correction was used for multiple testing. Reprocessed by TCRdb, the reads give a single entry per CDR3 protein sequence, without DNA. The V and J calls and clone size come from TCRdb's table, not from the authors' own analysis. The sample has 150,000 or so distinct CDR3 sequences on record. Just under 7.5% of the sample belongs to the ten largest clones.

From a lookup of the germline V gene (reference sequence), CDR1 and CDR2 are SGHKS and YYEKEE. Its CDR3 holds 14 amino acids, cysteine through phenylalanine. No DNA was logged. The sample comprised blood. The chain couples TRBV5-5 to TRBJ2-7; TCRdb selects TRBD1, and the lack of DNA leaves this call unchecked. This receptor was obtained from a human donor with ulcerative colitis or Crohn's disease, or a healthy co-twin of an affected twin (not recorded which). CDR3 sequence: CASSSLLGGYEQYF.